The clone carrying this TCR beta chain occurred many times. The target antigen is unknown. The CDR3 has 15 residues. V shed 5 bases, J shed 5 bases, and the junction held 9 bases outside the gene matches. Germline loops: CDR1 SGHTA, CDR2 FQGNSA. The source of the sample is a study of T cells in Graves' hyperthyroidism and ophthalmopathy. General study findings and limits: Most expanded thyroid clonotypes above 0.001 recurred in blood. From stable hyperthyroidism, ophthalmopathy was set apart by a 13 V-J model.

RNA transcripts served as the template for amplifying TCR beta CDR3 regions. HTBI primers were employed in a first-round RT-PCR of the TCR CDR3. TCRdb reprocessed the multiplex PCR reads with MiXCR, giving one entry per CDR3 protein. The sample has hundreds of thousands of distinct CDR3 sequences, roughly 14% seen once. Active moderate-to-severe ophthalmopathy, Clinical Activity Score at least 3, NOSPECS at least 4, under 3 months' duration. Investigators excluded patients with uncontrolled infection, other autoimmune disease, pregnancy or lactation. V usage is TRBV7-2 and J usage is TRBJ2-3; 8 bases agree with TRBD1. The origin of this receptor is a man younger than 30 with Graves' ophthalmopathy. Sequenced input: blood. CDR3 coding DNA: TGTGCCAGCAGCCTCCTAGACAGGGGACGAGATACGCAGTATTTT. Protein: CASSLLDRGRDTQYF.